The T cell receptor beta chain described here comes from a study of T cell responses to AZD1222 COVID-19 vaccine. General observations from the study: Nearly half of spike-specific TCRs reportedly go after variant regions that carry no mutations.

Points on this clone: Its cognate antigen is unknown.

Sequenced by immunoSEQ multiplex PCR; TCRdb stores in-frame clones only, minus some. This sample carries about 77,000 clones, more than 85% of them seen once, and the ten largest clones take roughly 4.8%. The CDR3 is made up of 13 amino acids. Germline V gives CDR1 LGHDT, CDR2 YNNKEL (reference sequence). Trimming removed 4 bases at V and 4 bases at J, with 10 bases between. The receptor comes from an adult who received the AZD1222 COVID-19 vaccine. The sequencing here drew on peripheral blood, taken 28 days after the second AZD1222 dose. The chain uses TRBV3-1 (or the pseudogene TRBV3-2) and TRBJ1-1; D ambiguous. The CDR3: CASSLPRSTEAFF. CDR3 sequence (DNA): TGTGCCAGCAGCCTCCCGAGAAGCACTGAAGCTTTCTTT.